This T cell receptor beta chain is drawn from a study of blood T cell repertoires in COVID-19. Study overall: Samples came from the United States, Italy and Spain, spanning acute and convalescent COVID-19. From T cells, B-cell-depleted T cells, or PBMCs came the material, which was cDNA or gDNA.

Germline V lookup: CDR1 MNHEY, CDR2 SVGAGI. V dropped 6 bases and J dropped 6 bases, with 12 bases sitting between them. This CDR3 is 13 amino acids long. In the original workflow: Reference gene primer amplification gave nucleated cell count estimates. Some clones are missing from TCRdb's copy, which holds only in-frame ones; the method was immunoSEQ multiplex PCR. That table gives V, J and clone size, and the DNA gave D and trimming. The sample shows approximately 90,000 clones, 80% of them seen only once. This TCR derives from a woman of 80 years or more with acute or convalescent COVID-19. Source material: peripheral blood. This chain uses TRBV6-5 with TRBJ2-1; D perhaps matches TRBD1 (5 bases). The CDR3 DNA is TGTGCCAGCAGCCCCCCAGGGTTCAATGAGCAGTTCTTC. Its protein is CASSPPGFNEQFF.